The next 18 T cell receptor beta chains were all read from a single sample in a study of blood T cells in healthy people across ages. A J-beta primer mix and a sample-barcoded 5' primer were used in a second PCR of about 7 to 12 cycles. MiXCR was run by TCRdb on the 5' RACE reads, yielding one entry per CDR3 protein. The repertoire holds about 780,000 distinct CDR3 sequences, with about 46% as singletons. The sequenced sample consisted of blood. These receptors originate from an older man in good health.

This chain connects TRBV5-1 to TRBJ2-2, with 12 positions matching TRBD1. The CDR3 spans 17 residues. Germline CDR1 SGHRS, CDR2 YFSETQ. With V trimmed by 3 bases and J by 5 bases, 8 bases remained unmatched. This CDR3 reads CASSSSRDRGPTGELFF. The CDR3 bases are TGCGCCAGCAGCTCCTCCCGGGACAGGGGGCCTACCGGGGAGCTGTTTTTT.

This chain joins TRBV10-3 and TRBJ2-3; TRBD1 matches at 7 bases. The germline V gene has CDR1 ENHRY and CDR2 SYGVKD. CDR3 size: 23 residues. V shed 2 bases, J shed 0 bases, and the junction held 26 bases outside the gene matches. The CDR3 DNA is TGTGCCATCAGTGAGCCTAATAACGTCCAGAGGACAGGAGACCGGACTAGCACAGATACGCAGTATTTT. Its translation: CAISEPNNVQRTGDRTSTDTQYF.

This chain uses TRBV2 with TRBJ2-7, with unresolved D. Germline V lookup: CDR1 SNHLY, CDR2 FYNNEI. This CDR3 is built from 13 residues. The V end was cut by 8 bases, the J end by 4 bases, with 15 bases between. CDR3 coding DNA: TGTGCCAGCGGGTTCCGGGCAAGATACGAGCAGTACTTC. It codes for CASGFRARYEQYF.

J is TRBJ2-5 and V is TRBV12-3 or TRBV12-4, with D possibly TRBD2 on 6 matching bases. The better agreement between TRBJ2-7 and the DNA end casts doubt on the J call. This CDR3 region has 13 residues. CDR3 nucleotides: TGTGCCAGCAGACGGGACTTACACTACGAGCAGTACTTC. Encoded protein: CASRRDLHYEQYF.

Points on this clonotype: A much more abundant neighbour one base away suggests this may be a read error. The rearrangement uses TRBV7-3 and TRBJ2-7, with 12 bases aligning to TRBD2. V was clipped by 1 base and J by 0 bases; unmatched bases: 7. This CDR3 has 18 amino acids. Germline V gene data show CDR1 as SGHTA and CDR2 as FQGTGA. The CDR3 nucleotides are TGTGCCAGCAGCTTAAGGGGAGGACTAGCGGGGTGCTCCTACGAGCAGTACTTC. It yields the protein CASSLRGGLAGCSYEQYF.

The rearrangement links TRBV7-2 to TRBJ1-1, with D perhaps matching TRBD1 (6 bases). Germline V gene lookup returns CDR1 SGHTA and CDR2 FQGNSA. The V end lost 5 bases, the J end lost 4 bases, and 17 bases lay between the germline ends. This CDR3 has 15 residues. CDR3 in amino acids: CASSENRVLGTEAFF. The CDR3 DNA reads TGTGCCAGCAGCGAGAACAGGGTATTGGGCACTGAAGCTTTCTTT.

The gene calls are TRBV11-2 and TRBJ2-1; a possible D gene is TRBD1 (5 bases). The J call could be wrong; TRBJ2-7 is a better fit for the DNA end. The CDR3 has 20 amino acids. Germline V lookup: CDR1 SGHAT, CDR2 FQNNGV. CDR3 region: CASSLLSGQGTPLPYNEQYF. The CDR3 coding sequence is TGTGCCAGCAGCTTATTATCTGGTCAGGGAACCCCCTTGCCTTACAATGAGCAGTACTTC.

This clonotype was recorded once. Here the CDR3 DNA reads TGTGCCAGCAGCTTAGCCGGGACGGATGGCTACACCTTC. This translates into CASSLAGTDGYTF. This chain links TRBV7-9 with TRBJ1-2; tentative D call: TRBD1 (5 bases). V was cut by 0 bases and J by 6 bases, with 8 bases left in between. This CDR3 spans 13 amino acids. Germline values: CDR1 SEHNR, CDR2 FQNEAQ (reference sequence).

This clonotype was detected only once. This chain uses TRBV4-3 with TRBJ1-1, with TRBD1 matching 9 bases. V lost 3 bases to trimming and J lost 5 bases; unmatched junction nucleotides: 7. The CDR3 has 15 residues. In germline, CDR1 is LGHNA, CDR2 YSLEER. The CDR3 DNA reads TGCGCCAGCAGCCAGTCACAGGGGGCATGGACTGAAGCTTTCTTT. Protein sequence: CASSQSQGAWTEAFF.

The genes are TRBV19 and TRBJ2-6, with 7 bases aligning to TRBD1. This CDR3 has 15 residues. V trimming: 5 bases; J trimming: 2 bases; junction bases outside the gene matches: 3. From germline, CDR1 is LNHDA and CDR2 SQIVND (reference sequence). CDR3 bases: TGTGCCAGTAGTCCAGACAGGGCTGGGGCCAACGTCCTGACTTTC. This encodes CASSPDRAGANVLTF.

The CDR3 is CASSQEHWDTQYF. Here the CDR3 DNA reads TGCGCCAGCAGCCAAGAGCACTGGGATACGCAGTATTTT. This chain joins TRBV4-3 and TRBJ2-3; no firm D call. This CDR3 spans 13 amino acids. V was clipped by 0 bases and J by 6 bases, with 7 bases between them. CDR1 is LGHNA, CDR2 YSLEER, per germline.

The genes are TRBV18 and TRBJ2-5; the D gene is possibly TRBD2 (5 bases). With 0 bases removed from V and 11 bases from J, the gap between germline ends came to 25 bases. Looked up from germline, CDR1 is KGHSH and CDR2 is LQKENI. This CDR3 comprises 17 residues. The CDR3 sequence is CASSPPFGDLGINEQYF. DNA of the CDR3: TGTGCCAGCTCACCACCATTCGGGGATCTAGGGATCAATGAGCAGTACTTC.

The chain recombines TRBV13 with TRBJ1-1, with TRBD1 identical over 9 bases. Germline CDR1 PRHDT, CDR2 FYEKMQ (reference sequence). Trimming took 5 bases from V and 4 from J; bases not matched to a gene: 8. The CDR3 extends over 15 amino acids. The chain's CDR3 is CASSMGQGPATEAFF. The CDR3 region has the DNA TGTGCCAGCAGCATGGGACAGGGTCCAGCCACTGAAGCTTTCTTT.

V usage is TRBV10-3 and J usage is TRBJ2-1; D may be TRBD1 (5 bases). Germline loops: CDR1 ENHRY, CDR2 SYGVKD. Trimming stripped 0 bases from V and 2 bases from J, with 5 bases between. This CDR3 comprises 14 residues. CDR3 bases: TGTGCCATCAGTGAGTCGACAGCCTACAATGAGCAGTTCTTC. This gives the protein CAISESTAYNEQFF.

Concerning this clonotype itself: A much larger clone is a single base away; this may be a read error. The chain uses TRBV5-1 and TRBJ2-1, with 11 positions matching TRBD2. The DNA end is a closer match to TRBJ2-7, so the J assignment may be wrong. The CDR3 totals 17 residues. The germline CDR1 and CDR2 sequences are SGHRS and YFSETQ. In DNA form, the CDR3 reads TGCGCCAGCAGTAGCCTAGCGGGAGGTATATCCTACAATGAGCAGTACTTC. This codes for CASSSLAGGISYNEQYF.

The CDR3 DNA reads TGTGCCAGCGCGTCGCTAGCGGGAGATTATAATGAGCAGTACTTC. Translation: CASASLAGDYNEQYF. The chain has TRBV11-3 and TRBJ2-7; 10 bases agree with TRBD2. Per germline, CDR1 SGHNT and CDR2 YENEEA. The CDR3 is made up of 15 amino acids. V dropped 8 bases and J dropped 7; count of bases not matched to a gene: 14.

This chain joins TRBV5-1 and TRBJ2-5; perhaps TRBD1 as D (5 bases). The tail of the sequence fits TRBJ2-7 better, so the J call may be wrong. The CDR3 covers 13 residues. Germline V CDR1 and CDR2: SGHRS, YFSETQ. The CDR3 loop reads CASSPTQDYEQYF. CDR3 coding DNA: TGCGCCAGCAGCCCGACACAGGACTACGAGCAGTACTTC.

The chain employs TRBV2 and TRBJ2-1; D is possibly TRBD2 (6 bases). In germline, CDR1 is SNHLY, CDR2 FYNNEI. With 9 bases removed from V and 0 bases from J, the gap between germline ends came to 9 bases. The CDR3 extends over 13 amino acids. CDR3: CASRESSYNEQFF. DNA for the CDR3: TGTGCCAGTCGGGAGAGCTCCTACAATGAGCAGTTCTTC.